This TCR beta chain stems from a study of low-dose radiotherapy and immunotherapy resistance in tumors. Overall study context: On cycle 1 day 1, patients started four cycles of oral aspirin 300 mg daily.

Covering alpha and beta chains, TRAV- and TRBV-specific primers were used for the first-strand cDNA. A constant-region primer paired with the V-primer adapter amplified TCRs over approximately 20 PCR cycles. It was by in vitro transcription that isolated mRNA was amplified. In TCRdb, the reads were re-called with MiXCR into one record per CDR3 protein. The sample includes around 79,000 distinct CDR3 sequences, approximately 19% of them seen just once. Described time point: before trial treatment. Treatment combined nivolumab, ipilimumab, aspirin, low-dose cyclophosphamide and low-dose radiotherapy in a dose-escalation trial. Patients with advanced, tumor-infiltrating lymphocyte-negative solid tumors were eligible. There are many counts of this clonotype. The CDR3 extends over 15 amino acids.

The sample here was PBMCs, taken before treatment. This clonotype was sampled from a male donor with prostate cancer. The chain combines TRBV21-1 with TRBJ2-7. TRBV21-1 is a listed pseudogene. In DNA form, the CDR3 reads TGTGCCAGCAGCAAAGCGCGGAAACCTAGATACGAGCAGTACTTC. It yields the protein CASSKARKPRYEQYF.